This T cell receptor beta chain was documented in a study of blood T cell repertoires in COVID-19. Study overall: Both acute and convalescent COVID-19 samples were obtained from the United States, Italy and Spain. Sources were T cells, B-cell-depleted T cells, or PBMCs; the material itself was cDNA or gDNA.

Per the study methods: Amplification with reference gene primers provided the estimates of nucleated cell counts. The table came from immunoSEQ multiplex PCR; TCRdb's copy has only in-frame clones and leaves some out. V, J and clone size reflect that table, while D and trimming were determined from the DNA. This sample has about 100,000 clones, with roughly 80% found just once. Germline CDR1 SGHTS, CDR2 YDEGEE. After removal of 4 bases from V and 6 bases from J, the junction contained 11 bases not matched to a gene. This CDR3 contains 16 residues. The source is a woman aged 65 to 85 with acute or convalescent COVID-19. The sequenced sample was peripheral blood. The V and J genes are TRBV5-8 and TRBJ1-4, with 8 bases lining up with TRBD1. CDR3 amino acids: CASSTLGQGGDEKLFF. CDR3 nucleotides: TGTGCCAGCAGCACCCTCGGACAGGGCGGAGATGAAAAACTGTTTTTT.